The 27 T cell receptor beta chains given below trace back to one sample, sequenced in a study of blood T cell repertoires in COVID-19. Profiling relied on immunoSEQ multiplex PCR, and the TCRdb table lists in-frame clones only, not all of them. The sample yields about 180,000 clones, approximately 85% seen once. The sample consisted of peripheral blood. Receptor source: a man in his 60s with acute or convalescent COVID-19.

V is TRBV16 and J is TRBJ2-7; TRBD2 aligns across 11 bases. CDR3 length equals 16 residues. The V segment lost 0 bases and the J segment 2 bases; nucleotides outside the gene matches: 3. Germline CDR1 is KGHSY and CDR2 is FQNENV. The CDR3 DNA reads TGTGCCAGCAGCCAATCAGTGACTAGCGGGACCTACGAGCAGTACTTC. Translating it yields CASSQSVTSGTYEQYF.

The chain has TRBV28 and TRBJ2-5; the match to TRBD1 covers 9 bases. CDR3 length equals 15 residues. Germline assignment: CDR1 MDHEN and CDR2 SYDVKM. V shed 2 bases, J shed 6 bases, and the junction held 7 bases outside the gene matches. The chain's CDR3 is CASSLEDRGGKTQYF. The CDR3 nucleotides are TGTGCCAGCAGTTTAGAGGACAGGGGCGGGAAGACCCAGTACTTC.

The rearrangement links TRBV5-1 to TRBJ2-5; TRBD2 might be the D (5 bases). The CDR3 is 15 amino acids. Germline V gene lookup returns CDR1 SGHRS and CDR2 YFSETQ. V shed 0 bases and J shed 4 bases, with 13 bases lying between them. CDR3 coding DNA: TGCGCCAGCAGCTTGGCCGTTAGGGAGAGAGAGACCCAGTACTTC. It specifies CASSLAVRERETQYF.

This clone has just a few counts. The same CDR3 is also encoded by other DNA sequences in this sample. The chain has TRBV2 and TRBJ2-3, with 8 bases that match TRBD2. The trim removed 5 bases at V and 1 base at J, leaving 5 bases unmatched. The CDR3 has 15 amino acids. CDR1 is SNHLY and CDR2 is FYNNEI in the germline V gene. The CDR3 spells CASSPTGGGTDTQYF. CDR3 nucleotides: TGTGCCAGCAGTCCCACGGGGGGGGGCACAGATACGCAGTATTTT.

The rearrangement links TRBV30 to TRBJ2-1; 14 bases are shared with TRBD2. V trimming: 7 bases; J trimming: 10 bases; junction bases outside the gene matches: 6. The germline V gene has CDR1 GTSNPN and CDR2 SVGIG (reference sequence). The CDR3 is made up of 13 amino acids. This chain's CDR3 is CASGLAGASEQFF. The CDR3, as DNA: TGTGCCTCGGGACTAGCGGGAGCTTCGGAGCAGTTCTTC.

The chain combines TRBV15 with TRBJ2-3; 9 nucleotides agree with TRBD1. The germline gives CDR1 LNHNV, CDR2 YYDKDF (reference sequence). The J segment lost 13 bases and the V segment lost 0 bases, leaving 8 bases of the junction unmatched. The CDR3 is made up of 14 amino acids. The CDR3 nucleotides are TGTGCCACCAGCAGAGATAGAGTGGGACAGGGAAAGTATTTT. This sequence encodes CATSRDRVGQGKYF.

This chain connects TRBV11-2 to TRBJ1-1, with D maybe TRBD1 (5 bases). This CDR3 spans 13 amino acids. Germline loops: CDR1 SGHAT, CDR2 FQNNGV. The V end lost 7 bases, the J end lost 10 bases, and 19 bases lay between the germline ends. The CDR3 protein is CASTRSGGSGAFF. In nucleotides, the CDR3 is TGTGCCAGCACCCGAAGTGGGGGGAGTGGAGCTTTCTTT.

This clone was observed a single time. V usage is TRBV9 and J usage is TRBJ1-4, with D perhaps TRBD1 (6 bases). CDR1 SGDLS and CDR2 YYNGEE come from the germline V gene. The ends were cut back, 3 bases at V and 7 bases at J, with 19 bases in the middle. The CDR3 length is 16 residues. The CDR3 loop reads CASSATSQGFSEKLFF. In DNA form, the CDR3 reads TGTGCCAGCAGCGCCACAAGTCAGGGGTTCAGTGAAAAACTGTTTTTT.

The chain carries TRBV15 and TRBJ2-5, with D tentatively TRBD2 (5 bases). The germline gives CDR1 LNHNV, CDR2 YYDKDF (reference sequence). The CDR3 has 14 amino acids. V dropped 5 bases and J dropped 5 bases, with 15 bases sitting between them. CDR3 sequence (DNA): TGTGCCACCAGCGGAGGAGTGGTCGCGGAGACCCAGTACTTC. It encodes CATSGGVVAETQYF. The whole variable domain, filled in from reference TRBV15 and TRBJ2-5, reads DAMVIQNPRYQVTQFGKPVTLSCSQTLNHNVMYWYQQKSSQAPKLLFHYYDKDFNNEADTPDNFQSRRPNTSFCFLDIRSPGLGDTAMYLCATSGGVVAETQYFGPGTRLLVL.

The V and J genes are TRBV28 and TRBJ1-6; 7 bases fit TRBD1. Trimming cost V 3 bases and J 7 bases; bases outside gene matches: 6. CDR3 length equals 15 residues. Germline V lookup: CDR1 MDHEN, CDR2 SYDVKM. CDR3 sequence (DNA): TGTGCCAGCAGTTTCCGAAAGACAGGGAATTCACCCCTCCACTTT. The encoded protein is CASSFRKTGNSPLHF.

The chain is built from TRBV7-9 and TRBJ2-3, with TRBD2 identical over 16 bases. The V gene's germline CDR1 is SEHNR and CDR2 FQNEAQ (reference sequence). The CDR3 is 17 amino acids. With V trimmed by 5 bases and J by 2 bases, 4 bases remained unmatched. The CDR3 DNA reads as TGTGCCAGCAGCCCGGGACTAGCGGGAGGGTACACAGATACGCAGTATTTT. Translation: CASSPGLAGGYTDTQYF. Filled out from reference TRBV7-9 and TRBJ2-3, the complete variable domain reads DTGVSQNPRHKITKRGQNVTFRCDPISEHNRLYWYRQTLGQGPEFLTYFQNEAQLEKSRLLSDRFSAERPKGSFSTLEIQRTEQGDSAMYLCASSPGLAGGYTDTQYFGPGTRLTVL.

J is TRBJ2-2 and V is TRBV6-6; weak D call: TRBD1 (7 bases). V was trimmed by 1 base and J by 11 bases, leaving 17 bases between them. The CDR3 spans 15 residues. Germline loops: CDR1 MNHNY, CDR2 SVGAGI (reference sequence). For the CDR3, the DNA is TGTGCCAGCAGTTACTACAGGGGAGGCCCAGGCGAGCTGTTTTTT. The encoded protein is CASSYYRGGPGELFF.

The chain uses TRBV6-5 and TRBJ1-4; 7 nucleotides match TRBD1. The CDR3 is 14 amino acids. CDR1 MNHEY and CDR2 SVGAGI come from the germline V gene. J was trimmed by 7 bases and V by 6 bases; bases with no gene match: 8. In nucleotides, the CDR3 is TGTGCCAGCAGATACAGGGGAGGGAGTGAAAAACTGTTTTTT. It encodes CASRYRGGSEKLFF.

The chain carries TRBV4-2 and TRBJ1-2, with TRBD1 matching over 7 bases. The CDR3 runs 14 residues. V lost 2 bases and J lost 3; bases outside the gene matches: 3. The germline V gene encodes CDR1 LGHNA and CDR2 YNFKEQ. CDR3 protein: CASSQQTGDYGYTF. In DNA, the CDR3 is TGTGCCAGCAGCCAACAAACAGGGGACTATGGCTACACCTTC.

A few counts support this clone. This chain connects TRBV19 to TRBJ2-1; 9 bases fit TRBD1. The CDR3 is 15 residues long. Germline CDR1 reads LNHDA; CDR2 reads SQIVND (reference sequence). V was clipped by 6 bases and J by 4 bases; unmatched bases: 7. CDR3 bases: TGTGCCAGTAGCCTTGGGACAGGGCGTTACAATGAGCAGTTCTTC. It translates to CASSLGTGRYNEQFF.

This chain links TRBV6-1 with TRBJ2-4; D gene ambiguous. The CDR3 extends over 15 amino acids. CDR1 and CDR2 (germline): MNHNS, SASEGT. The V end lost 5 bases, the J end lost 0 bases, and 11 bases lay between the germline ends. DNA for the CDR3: TGTGCCAGCAGTTCACCGACACTAGCCAAAAACATTCAGTACTTC. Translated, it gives CASSSPTLAKNIQYF.

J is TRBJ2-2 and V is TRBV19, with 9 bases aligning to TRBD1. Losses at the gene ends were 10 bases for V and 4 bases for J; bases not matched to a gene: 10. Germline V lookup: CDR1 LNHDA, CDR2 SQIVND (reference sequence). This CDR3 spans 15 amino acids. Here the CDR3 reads CATPQGAYLTGELFF. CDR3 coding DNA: TGTGCCACCCCACAGGGGGCTTACCTCACCGGGGAGCTGTTTTTT.

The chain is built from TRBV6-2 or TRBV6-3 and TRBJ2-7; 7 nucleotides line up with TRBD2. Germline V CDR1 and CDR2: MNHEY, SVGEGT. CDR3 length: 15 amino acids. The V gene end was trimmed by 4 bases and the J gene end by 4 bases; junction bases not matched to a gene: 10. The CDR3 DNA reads TGTGCCAGCAGTTTAATCGAGGGAGGGCGATACGAGCAGTACTTC. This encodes CASSLIEGGRYEQYF.

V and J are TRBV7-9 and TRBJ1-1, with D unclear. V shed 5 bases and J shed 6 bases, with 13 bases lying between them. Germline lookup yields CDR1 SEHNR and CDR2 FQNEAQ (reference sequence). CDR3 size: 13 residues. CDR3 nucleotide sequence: TGTGCCAGCAGCGGAGAGGGCCGAGCTGAAGCTTTCTTT. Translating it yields CASSGEGRAEAFF.

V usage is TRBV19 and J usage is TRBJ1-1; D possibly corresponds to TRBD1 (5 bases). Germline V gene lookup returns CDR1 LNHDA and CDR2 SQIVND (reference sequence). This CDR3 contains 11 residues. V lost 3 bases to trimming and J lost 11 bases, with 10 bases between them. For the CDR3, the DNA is TGTGCCAGTAGTATCCGGGGGTCGGCTTTCTTT. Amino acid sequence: CASSIRGSAFF.

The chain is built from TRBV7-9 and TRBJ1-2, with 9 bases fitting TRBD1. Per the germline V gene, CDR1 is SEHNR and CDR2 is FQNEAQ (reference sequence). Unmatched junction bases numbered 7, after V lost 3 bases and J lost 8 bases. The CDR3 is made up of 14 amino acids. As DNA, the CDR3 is TGTGCCAGCAGCTTCCGGGACAGGGCGTCGGGCTACACCTTC. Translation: CASSFRDRASGYTF.

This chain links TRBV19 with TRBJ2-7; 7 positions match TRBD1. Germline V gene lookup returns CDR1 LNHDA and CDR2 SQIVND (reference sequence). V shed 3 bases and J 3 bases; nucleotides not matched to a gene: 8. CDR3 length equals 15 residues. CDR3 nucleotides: TGTGCCAGTAGTATGGGAAGGGGGCGTTTCTACGAGCAGTACTTC. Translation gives CASSMGRGRFYEQYF.

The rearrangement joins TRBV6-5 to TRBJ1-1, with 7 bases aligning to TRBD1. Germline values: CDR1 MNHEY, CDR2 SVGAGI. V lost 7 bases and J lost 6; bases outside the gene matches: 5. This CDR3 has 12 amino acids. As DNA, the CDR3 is TGTGCCAGCACCCCCAGGGGGTCTGAAGCTTTCTTT. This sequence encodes CASTPRGSEAFF.

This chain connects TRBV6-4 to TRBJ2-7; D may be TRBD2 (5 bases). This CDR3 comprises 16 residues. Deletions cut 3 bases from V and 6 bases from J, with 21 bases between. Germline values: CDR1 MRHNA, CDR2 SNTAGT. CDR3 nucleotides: TGTGCCAGCAGTGAGGCCCCCAGCGGCTTCCCAGGCGAGCAGTACTTC. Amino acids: CASSEAPSGFPGEQYF.

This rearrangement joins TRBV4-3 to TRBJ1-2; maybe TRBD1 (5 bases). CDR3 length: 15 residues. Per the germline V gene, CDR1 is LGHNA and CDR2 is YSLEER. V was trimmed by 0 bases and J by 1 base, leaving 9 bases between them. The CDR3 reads CASSQDGGGNYGYTF. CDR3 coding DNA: TGCGCCAGCAGCCAAGATGGGGGGGGTAACTATGGCTACACCTTC.

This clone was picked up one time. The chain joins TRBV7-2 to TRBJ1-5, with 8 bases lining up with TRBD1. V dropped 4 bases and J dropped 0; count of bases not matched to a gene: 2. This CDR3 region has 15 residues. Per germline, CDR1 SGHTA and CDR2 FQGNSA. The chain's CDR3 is CASSWTGNSNQPQHF. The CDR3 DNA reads TGTGCCAGCAGCTGGACAGGGAATAGCAATCAGCCCCAGCATTTT.

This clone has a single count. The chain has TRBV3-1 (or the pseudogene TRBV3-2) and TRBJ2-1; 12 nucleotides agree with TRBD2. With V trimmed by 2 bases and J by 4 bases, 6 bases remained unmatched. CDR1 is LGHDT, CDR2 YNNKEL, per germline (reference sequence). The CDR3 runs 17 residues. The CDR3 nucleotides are TGTGCCAGCAGCCAAAAGCGGACTAGCGGGGTATACAATGAGCAGTTCTTC. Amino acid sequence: CASSQKRTSGVYNEQFF.